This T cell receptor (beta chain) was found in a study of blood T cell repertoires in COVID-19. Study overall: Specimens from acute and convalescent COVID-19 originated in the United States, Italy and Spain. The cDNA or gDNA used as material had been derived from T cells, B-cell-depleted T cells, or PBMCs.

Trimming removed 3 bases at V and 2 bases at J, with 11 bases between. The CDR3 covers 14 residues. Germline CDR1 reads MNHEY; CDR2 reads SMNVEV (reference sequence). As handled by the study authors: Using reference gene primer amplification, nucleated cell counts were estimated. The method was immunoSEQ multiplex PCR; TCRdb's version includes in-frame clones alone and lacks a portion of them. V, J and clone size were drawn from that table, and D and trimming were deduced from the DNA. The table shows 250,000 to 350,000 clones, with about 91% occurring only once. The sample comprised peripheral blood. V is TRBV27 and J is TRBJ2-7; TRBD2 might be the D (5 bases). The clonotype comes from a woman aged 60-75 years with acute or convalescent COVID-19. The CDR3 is CASSLTNRPYEQYF. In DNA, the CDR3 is TGTGCCAGCAGTTTGACTAATAGGCCCTACGAGCAGTACTTC.